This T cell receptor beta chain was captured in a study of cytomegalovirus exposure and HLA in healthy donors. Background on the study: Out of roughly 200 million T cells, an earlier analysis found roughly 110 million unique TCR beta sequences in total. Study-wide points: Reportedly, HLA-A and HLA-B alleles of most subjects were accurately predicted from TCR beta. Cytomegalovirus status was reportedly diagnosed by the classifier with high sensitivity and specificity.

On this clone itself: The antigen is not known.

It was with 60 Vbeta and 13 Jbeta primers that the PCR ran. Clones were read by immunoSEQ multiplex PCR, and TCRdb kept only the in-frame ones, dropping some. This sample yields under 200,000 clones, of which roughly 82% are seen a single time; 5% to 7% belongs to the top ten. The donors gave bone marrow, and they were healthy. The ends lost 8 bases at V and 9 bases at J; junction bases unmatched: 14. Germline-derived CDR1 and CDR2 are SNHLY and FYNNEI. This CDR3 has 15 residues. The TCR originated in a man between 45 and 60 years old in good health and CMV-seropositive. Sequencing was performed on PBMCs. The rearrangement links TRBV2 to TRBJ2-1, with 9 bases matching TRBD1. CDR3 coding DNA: TGTGCCAGCGGGGACAGGGTTTTGAGTACGCCTGAGCAGTTCTTC. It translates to CASGDRVLSTPEQFF.